A single sample gave rise to the 29 T cell receptor beta chains below, sequenced in a study of T-cell reconstitution after alpha-beta-depleted transplantation in children. This sample's TCRbeta library carried unique molecular identifier barcodes. TCRdb used MiXCR to reprocess the PCR reads, holding one entry per CDR3 protein. The sample has 440,000 or so distinct CDR3 sequences; approximately 41% are singletons. Sequencing was performed on PBMCs, taken before TCRalphabeta/CD19-depleted stem cell transplant. The origin of the receptors is a girl aged 2-15 years with aplastic anemia, due to receive a stem cell transplant.

A note on this clonotype: The junction departs from germline at one end; a sequencing error may be responsible. J is TRBJ2-7 and V is TRBV6-1, with D hard to call. CDR3 size: 15 residues. Germline V gene data show CDR1 as MNHNS and CDR2 as SASEGT. CDR3 protein: CASSALFLLSYEQYF. Here the CDR3 DNA reads TGTGCCAGCAGTGCCCTGTTTCTCCTCTCCTACGAGCAGTATTTC.

This clonotype was detected only a few times. For the CDR3, the DNA is TGCAGTCTCCAAGGAGGCACAGATACGCAGTATTTT. It codes for CSLQGGTDTQYF. This chain connects TRBV20-1 to TRBJ2-3; D unclear. This CDR3 spans 12 amino acids. Trimming removed 8 bases from V and 1 base from J, with 10 bases in between. Looked up from germline, CDR1 is DFQATT and CDR2 is SNEGSKA (reference sequence).

This clonotype was seen a handful of times. This chain links TRBV20-1 with TRBJ2-1; TRBD2 agrees at 10 bases. Germline lookup yields CDR1 DFQATT and CDR2 SNEGSKA (reference sequence). V lost 6 bases, J lost 6 bases, and 11 bases stayed unmatched. CDR3 length: 15 residues. The CDR3 sequence is CSANPLAGSPNEQFF. DNA of the CDR3: TGCAGTGCCAACCCACTAGCGGGAAGTCCCAATGAGCAGTTCTTC.

The chain recombines TRBV20-1 with TRBJ1-5; 7 bases line up with TRBD1. Germline CDR1 and CDR2: DFQATT and SNEGSKA (reference sequence). V shed 6 bases and J 1 base; nucleotides not matched to a gene: 12. The CDR3 contains 16 residues. The CDR3 spells CSATTQDRLSNQPQHF. CDR3 nucleotide sequence: TGCAGTGCCACAACCCAGGACAGGTTGAGCAATCAGCCCCAGCATTTT.

The chain uses TRBV4-2 and TRBJ2-4, with 8 positions matching TRBD2. This CDR3 is built from 15 residues. Germline V gives CDR1 LGHNA, CDR2 YNFKEQ. The V and J ends lost 1 base and 8 bases, in that order; junction bases with no gene match: 7. CDR3 nucleotides: TGTGCCAGCAGCCAAGGTGCCGGGGGGGCGTACATTCAGTACTTC. Translating it yields CASSQGAGGAYIQYF.

On this clonotype: This may arise from a read error, as a much more abundant clone is one base away. This sequence joins TRBV29-1 and TRBJ2-1; 12 bases line up with TRBD2. Germline assignment: CDR1 SQVTM and CDR2 ANQGSEA. This CDR3 has 15 residues. The CDR3 sequence: CSVDTSGRTNNERFF. The CDR3 DNA follows: TGCAGCGTTGATACTAGCGGGAGGACGAACAATGAGCGGTTCTTC.

CDR3 coding DNA: TGTGCCAGCAGCCAGACGACTACCGCAGATACGCAGTATTTT. Amino acid sequence: CASSQTTTADTQYF. The gene calls are TRBV3-1 and TRBJ2-3; possibly TRBD2 for D (5 bases). In germline, CDR1 is LGHDT, CDR2 YNNKEL (reference sequence). Between the trimmed V and J ends, which lost 3 bases and 4 bases, there was a span of 11 bases. This CDR3 is 14 amino acids long.

The CDR3 DNA is TGTGCCACCAGTGATCGAGGAAGGAATGAGCAGTTCTTC. Translation gives CATSDRGRNEQFF. The chain recombines TRBV24-1 with TRBJ2-1; D gene ambiguous. CDR1 and CDR2 (germline): KGHDR, SFDVKD. This CDR3 is 13 amino acids long. With 3 bases removed from V and 7 bases from J, the gap between germline ends came to 9 bases.

This clonotype has a count of ten or more. The CDR3 loop is CASSRTGSGTLYEQYF. DNA for the CDR3: TGTGCCAGCAGCCGGACGGGGAGCGGGACCCTCTACGAGCAGTACTTC. The chain combines TRBV5-5 with TRBJ2-7; 7 bases match TRBD2. The CDR3 covers 16 residues. V lost 4 bases to trimming and J lost 3 bases; unmatched junction nucleotides: 13. CDR1 is SGHKS and CDR2 is YYEKEE in the germline V gene (reference sequence).

In its sample, this clonotype was seen a few times. The gene calls are TRBV6-1 and TRBJ2-7; 7 nucleotides agree with TRBD2. This CDR3 is 15 amino acids long. With V trimmed by 6 bases and J by 3 bases, 11 bases remained unmatched. Per the germline V gene, CDR1 is MNHNS and CDR2 is SASEGT. In nucleotides, the CDR3 is TGTGCCAGCAGCAATAAACCGGGACTACACTACGAGCAGTACTTC. The encoded protein is CASSNKPGLHYEQYF.

The chain combines TRBV20-1 with TRBJ2-7, with D perhaps given as TRBD1 or TRBD2 (5 bases each). Germline-derived CDR1 and CDR2 are DFQATT and SNEGSKA (reference sequence). This CDR3 spans 13 amino acids. Trimming took off 5 bases at V and 2 bases at J, with 13 bases between the two ends. CDR3 nucleotides: TGCAGTGCTGGGACCAGTACTACCTACGAGCAGTACTTC. Protein sequence: CSAGTSTTYEQYF.

This clonotype was seen at least ten times. The chain is built from TRBV12-3 or TRBV12-4 and TRBJ1-2; D gene ambiguous. CDR3 length equals 13 residues. Trimming stripped 8 bases from V and 7 bases from J, with 17 bases between. CDR3 nucleotides: TGTGCCAGCGGGAGGTCGGGGAAGACTGGCTACACCTTC. This sequence encodes CASGRSGKTGYTF.

This clonotype was observed at least ten times. V gene TRBV15 combines with J gene TRBJ2-3, with D tentatively TRBD2 (6 bases). Germline V gene lookup returns CDR1 LNHNV and CDR2 YYDKDF (reference sequence). This CDR3 is 16 amino acids long. V shed 0 bases and J shed 1 base, with 11 bases lying between them. This CDR3 reads CATSRDRRAGTDTQYF. CDR3 nucleotide sequence: TGTGCCACCAGCAGAGACAGGAGGGCCGGCACAGATACGCAGTATTTT. The full variable domain, with the rest looked up from reference TRBV15 and TRBJ2-3, is DAMVIQNPRYQVTQFGKPVTLSCSQTLNHNVMYWYQQKSSQAPKLLFHYYDKDFNNEADTPDNFQSRRPNTSFCFLDIRSPGLGDTAMYLCATSRDRRAGTDTQYFGPGTRLTVL.

This clonotype was seen a single time. A junction boundary mismatches the germline segment, possibly from a read error. This chain links TRBV20-1 with TRBJ2-1; 7 bases align to TRBD2. This CDR3 has 14 amino acids. The germline gives CDR1 DFQATT, CDR2 SNEGSKA (reference sequence). The CDR3 spells CSARWRGNYNERFF. In DNA form, the CDR3 reads TGCAGTGCTAGATGGCGGGGGAACTACAATGAGCGGTTCTTC.

This clonotype was observed many times. V and J are TRBV7-2 and TRBJ2-1, with 9 bases that match TRBD2. The ends lost 1 base at V and 7 bases at J; junction bases unmatched: 5. The CDR3 extends over 15 amino acids. CDR1 is SGHTA and CDR2 is FQGNSA in the germline V gene. The DNA for the CDR3 is TGTGCCAGCAGCTTAGTAAGGGCGGGGGGGAATGAGCAGTTCTTC. Amino acids: CASSLVRAGGNEQFF. Drawing the rest from reference TRBV7-2 and TRBJ2-1, the complete variable domain is GAGVSQSPSNKVTEKGKDVELRCDPISGHTALYWYRQSLGQGLEFLIYFQGNSAPDKSGLPSDRFSAERTGGSVSTLTIQRTQQEDSAVYLCASSLVRAGGNEQFFGPGTRLTVL.

The chain has TRBV4-1 and TRBJ2-5, with D perhaps matching TRBD1 or TRBD2 (5 bases each). V lost 0 bases and J 5 bases, leaving 13 bases between the germline ends. CDR3 length: 15 residues. In germline, CDR1 is MGHRA, CDR2 YSYEKL. This CDR3 reads CASSQDGRGPETQYF. The CDR3 region has the DNA TGCGCCAGCAGCCAAGATGGCCGGGGCCCGGAGACCCAGTACTTC.

The genes are TRBV5-5 and TRBJ1-1; no clear D. The CDR3 covers 15 residues. V lost 4 bases and J lost 2, with 15 bases in between. Looked up from germline, CDR1 is SGHKS and CDR2 is YYEKEE (reference sequence). Written as DNA, the CDR3 is TGTGCCAGCAGCGAGGCGGGCAGAGCAAACACTGAAGCTTTCTTT. Translating gives CASSEAGRANTEAFF.

This clonotype turned up a few times. The chain recombines TRBV18 with TRBJ2-2; D is unclear. V dropped 4 bases and J dropped 0 bases, with 18 bases sitting between them. CDR3 length: 18 amino acids. Germline loops: CDR1 KGHSH, CDR2 LQKENI. CDR3 nucleotides: TGTGCCAGCTCACAATTAAACCAAGCCAACACGAACACCGGGGAGCTGTTTTTT. Its protein is CASSQLNQANTNTGELFF.

J is TRBJ2-5 and V is TRBV20-1; the D gene is possibly TRBD2 (6 bases). The CDR3 has 15 residues. Germline lookup yields CDR1 DFQATT and CDR2 SNEGSKA (reference sequence). V was clipped by 6 bases and J by 0 bases, with 17 bases between them. CDR3 bases: TGCAGTGCCAACATAGCGGATTGGTACCAAGAGACCCAGTACTTC. The encoded protein is CSANIADWYQETQYF.

The chain combines TRBV27 with TRBJ2-3; D gene unclear. Germline V CDR1 and CDR2: MNHEY, SMNVEV (reference sequence). The V end was cut by 6 bases, the J end by 0 bases, with 10 bases between. This CDR3 spans 14 amino acids. CDR3 in amino acids: CASRRLFSTDTQYF. The DNA for the CDR3 is TGTGCCAGCAGGCGACTCTTTAGCACAGATACGCAGTATTTT.

This clonotype showed up just a few times. The chain joins TRBV12-3 or TRBV12-4 to TRBJ2-6; D call uncertain. V dropped 3 bases and J dropped 0 bases, with 3 bases sitting between them. The CDR3 runs 14 residues. CDR3 residues: CASSFGSGANVLTF. The DNA of the CDR3 is TGTGCCAGCAGTTTTGGCTCTGGGGCCAACGTCCTGACTTTC.

V is TRBV10-3 and J is TRBJ2-3; a weak D match, TRBD1 (6 bases). Trimming cost V 3 bases and J 0 bases, with 13 bases left between them. The germline CDR1 and CDR2 sequences are ENHRY and SYGVKD. The CDR3 loop spans 16 amino acids. CDR3 in amino acids: CAISDPDSLSTDTQYF. The DNA of the CDR3 is TGTGCCATCAGTGACCCGGACAGTCTAAGCACAGATACGCAGTATTTT.

The chain links TRBV10-3 to TRBJ2-4; 8 bases match TRBD2. V lost 3 bases to trimming and J lost 1 base; unmatched junction nucleotides: 8. There are 17 residues in the CDR3. Germline V gives CDR1 ENHRY, CDR2 SYGVKD. The CDR3 coding sequence is TGTGCCATCAGTGACCCGCCCGGGACTAGGGCCAAAAACATTCAGTACTTC. This codes for CAISDPPGTRAKNIQYF.

This clonotype occurred a few times. The rearrangement uses TRBV28 and TRBJ2-7; the D is unclear. The length of the CDR3 is 15 residues. The V end lost 5 bases, the J end lost 5 bases, and 19 bases lay between the germline ends. The germline V gene encodes CDR1 MDHEN and CDR2 SYDVKM. CDR3 nucleotides: TGTGCCAGCAGTCTGCGCCCAATAGTAGACGACGAGCAGTACTTC. It translates to CASSLRPIVDDEQYF. The whole variable domain, filled in from reference TRBV28 and TRBJ2-7, reads DVKVTQSSRYLVKRTGEKVFLECVQDMDHENMFWYRQDPGLGLRLIYFSYDVKMKEKGDIPEGYSVSREKKERFSLILESASTNQTSMYLCASSLRPIVDDEQYFGPGTRLTVT.

V usage is TRBV4-2 and J usage is TRBJ2-3; weak D call: TRBD1 (6 bases). The ends were cut back, 4 bases at V and 2 bases at J, with 10 bases in the middle. Germline CDR1 and CDR2: LGHNA and YNFKEQ. The CDR3 has 14 amino acids. CDR3 sequence: CASSPGALTDTQYF. The CDR3 DNA sequence: TGTGCCAGCAGCCCAGGGGCCCTCACAGATACGCAGTATTTT.

The J gene is TRBJ2-3, the V gene TRBV7-2; 8 bases match TRBD2. After removal of 1 base from V and 5 bases from J, the junction contained 11 bases not matched to a gene. Germline V gene lookup returns CDR1 SGHTA and CDR2 FQGNSA. This CDR3 spans 17 amino acids. The CDR3 is CASSLGLAGLRVDTQYF. The CDR3 DNA is TGTGCCAGCAGCTTAGGGCTAGCGGGTCTTCGGGTAGATACGCAGTATTTT.

V usage is TRBV3-1 and J usage is TRBJ2-3; D call uncertain. The V end lost 1 base, the J end lost 1 base, and 12 bases lay between the germline ends. Germline lookup yields CDR1 LGHDT and CDR2 YNNKEL (reference sequence). There are 16 residues in the CDR3. The CDR3 sequence is CASSQVGFTGTDTQYF. The CDR3 DNA reads TGTGCCAGCAGCCAAGTAGGCTTTACCGGCACAGATACGCAGTATTTT.

In this sample, this clonotype turned up many times. The V gene is TRBV7-9, the J gene TRBJ1-1; D call uncertain. Trimming removed 5 bases at V and 1 base at J, with 11 bases between. This CDR3 has 14 amino acids. CDR1 is SEHNR, CDR2 FQNEAQ, per germline (reference sequence). CDR3 residues: CASSVTLGNTEAFF. The CDR3 DNA is TGTGCCAGCAGCGTTACCTTGGGGAACACTGAAGCTTTCTTT.

This clonotype was seen repeatedly, ten times or more. The CDR3 DNA follows: TGTGCCAGCAGCGTAGAGCCTAGCGGAAACTACGAGCAGTACTTC. Translated: CASSVEPSGNYEQYF. The chain uses TRBV9 and TRBJ2-7; 7 bases map to TRBD2. The J segment lost 3 bases and the V segment lost 0 bases, leaving 6 bases of the junction unmatched. Germline V CDR1 and CDR2: SGDLS, YYNGEE. The CDR3 extends over 15 amino acids. Using reference TRBV9 and TRBJ2-7 for the parts outside the CDR3, the full variable domain is DSGVTQTPKHLITATGQRVTLRCSPRSGDLSVYWYQQSLDQGLQFLIQYYNGEERAKGNILERFSAQQFPDLHSELNLSSLELGDSALYFCASSVEPSGNYEQYFGPGTRLTVT.